The clone carrying this T cell receptor beta chain was observed a handful of times. What it recognizes is unknown. Germline CDR1 MGHRA, CDR2 YSYEKL. The CDR3 is 17 amino acids. V lost 3 bases to trimming and J lost 1 base; unmatched junction nucleotides: 8. These data belong to a study of T cell repertoires in cytomegalovirus infection. Study details: Evidence of both CMV infection and a matching HLA type came from public TCR beta signatures.

From the reads, TCRdb called clonotypes with MiXCR, one entry per CDR3 protein. The table shows roughly 180,000 distinct CDR3 sequences, with about a fifth occurring only once. The chain is built from TRBV4-1 and TRBJ2-3; 9 nucleotides align to TRBD2. The input for sequencing was CD8+ T cells from cultured PBMCs, taken from culture after CMV antigen stimulation. This receptor was taken from a human donor in good health (CMV status not recorded). Some clones in this sample may be carry-over from other donors' samples. This CDR3 reads CASSQWTSADGTDTQYF. The CDR3, as DNA: TGCGCCAGCAGCCAGTGGACTAGCGCGGACGGCACAGATACGCAGTATTTT.